This T cell receptor beta chain is from a study of cytotoxic CD8 clonotypes in ibrutinib-treated CLL. TCRdb's table, derived via immunoSEQ multiplex PCR, lists solely in-frame clones and lacks some. The sample contains some 150,000 clones, roughly 76% of which appear only once. Extraction of roughly 2 micrograms of genomic DNA from cryopreserved PBMCs supplied material for TCR beta libraries. The CDR3 contains 14 residues. Germline CDR1 is SGHAT and CDR2 is FQDESV (reference sequence). Unmatched junction bases numbered 7, after V lost 5 bases and J lost 4 bases. V gene TRBV11-1 combines with J gene TRBJ2-7, with 8 bases that match TRBD1. This sequence originates from a human donor with chronic lymphocytic leukemia. The source was PBMCs, collected after 24 months of ibrutinib treatment. CDR3 coding DNA: TGTGCCAGCAGCCACCGACAGGGGCGGTACGAGCAGTACTTC. Its translation: CASSHRQGRYEQYF.